A single T cell receptor (beta chain) is shown here with its context. The same CDR3 can be traced to other DNA sequences in this sample. Trimming removed 1 base from V and 4 bases from J, with 7 bases in between. The CDR3 totals 13 residues. CDR1 is SGHTA, CDR2 FQGNSA, per germline. CD45RA-negative memory and CD45RA+ naive subsets were split from the CD4+ cells. The data were obtained in a study of shared clonotypes between healthy human individuals. Overall study: Donors had three CD4 naive, three CD4 memory, two CD8 naive and one CD8 memory plate apiece.

For every subset, genomic DNA was evenly distributed across several immunoSEQ plates. Authors' data handling: Because ImmunoSEQ provided only junction sequences with no quality scores, the filtering differed. The method was immunoSEQ multiplex PCR; TCRdb's version includes in-frame clones alone and lacks a portion of them. Clone size and the V and J calls come from that table; the DNA yielded D and trimming. The data contain approximately 640,000 clones, about two thirds of them singletons. The source is a woman in her 30s in good health. V usage is TRBV7-2 and J usage is TRBJ1-1, with D hard to call. Specimen: memory CD4+ T cells sorted from blood. Subset described: CD45RA-negative fraction. This CDR3 reads CASSLEEGTEAFF. DNA of the CDR3: TGTGCCAGCAGCTTAGAGGAAGGCACTGAAGCTTTCTTT.